This T cell receptor beta chain was sequenced during a study of blood T cell repertoires in COVID-19. Study in general: The United States, Italy and Spain provided the acute and convalescent COVID-19 samples. Nucleic acid was either cDNA or gDNA, and it came from T cells, B-cell-depleted T cells, or PBMCs.

In the authors' methods: Researchers report that nucleated cell counts were estimated from reference gene primer amplification. This table comes from immunoSEQ multiplex PCR, and its TCRdb copy is limited to in-frame clones, with some not included. From that table come the V and J calls and clone size; the DNA was used to work out D and trimming. The profile shows under 300,000 clones, about 88% of them singletons. Trimming removed 3 bases at V and 6 bases at J, with 17 bases between. Germline V lookup: CDR1 LGHDT, CDR2 YNNKEL (reference sequence). The CDR3 covers 15 residues. This TCR was sampled from a middle-aged woman who had recovered from COVID-19. This chain joins TRBV3-1 (or the pseudogene TRBV3-2) and TRBJ1-1, with D maybe TRBD1 (6 bases). Source material: peripheral blood. The CDR3 is CASSHQHTGKAEAFF. CDR3 DNA sequence: TGTGCCAGCAGCCACCAACATACAGGGAAGGCTGAAGCTTTCTTT.